A selection of T cell receptor beta chains follows, all from one sample in a study of T cells in Graves' hyperthyroidism and ophthalmopathy. From the multiplex PCR reads, TCRdb called clonotypes with MiXCR, one entry per CDR3 protein. The sample has hundreds of thousands of distinct CDR3 sequences, 13% seen once; the top ten hold around a tenth. Sequencing used blood. The origin of the receptors is a woman aged 18-29 years with Graves' hyperthyroidism. CDR3s include the opening cysteine and the closing phenylalanine or tryptophan. D genes are given only for firm matches. Clone size is shown for a subset of rows, as once, few, many or a class of expanded clone.

>TRBV6-1|TRBJ2-7|TRBD1|.
CASSFGQGRYEQYF
TGTGCCAGCAGCTTCGGACAGGGTCGGTACGAGCAGTACTTC
>TRBV10-3|TRBJ1-1|.|many
CAITPSNTGIEAFF
TGTGCCATCACCCCCTCAAATACGGGCATTGAAGCTTTCTTT
>TRBV3-1|TRBJ1-3|.|many
CASSQGRSSGNTIYF
TGTGCCAGCAGCCAAGGTCGGAGCTCTGGAAACACCATATATTTT
>TRBV5-6|TRBJ1-2|.|many
CASSLSGNGYTF
TGTGCCAGCAGCTTGTCAGGGAACGGCTACACCTTC
>TRBV6-2/TRBV6-3|TRBJ2-5|TRBD2|.
CASRRGGTQETQYF
TGTGCCAGCAGGCGCGGGGGAACCCAAGAGACCCAGTACTTC
>TRBV6-4|TRBJ2-5|.|few
CASSDSLTQYF
TGTGCCAGCAGTGACTCGTTGACCCAGTACTTC
>TRBV28|TRBJ2-5|TRBD2|.
CASSSLAGAETQYF
TGTGCCAGCAGCTCACTAGCGGGGGCTGAGACCCAGTACTTC
>TRBV4-3|TRBJ2-1|.|.
CASSQANGLRNEQFF
TGCGCCAGCAGCCAGGCGAACGGGTTAAGGAATGAGCAGTTCTTC
>TRBV7-8|TRBJ1-2|.|many
CASSLANNYGYTF
TGTGCCAGCAGCTTAGCGAACAACTATGGCTACACCTTC
>TRBV5-8|TRBJ2-2|.|many
CASSLYRDTGELFF
TGTGCCAGCAGCTTATATCGGGACACCGGGGAGCTGTTTTTT
>TRBV7-9|TRBJ1-4|.|.
CASMGFSGTNEKLFF
TGTGCCAGCATGGGGTTCTCGGGGACTAATGAAAAACTGTTTTTT
>TRBV28|TRBJ1-6|.|many
CASSLTGIEDSPLHF
TGTGCCAGCAGTTTAACGGGTATTGAAGATTCACCCCTCCACTTT
>TRBV10-3|TRBJ2-3|.|many
CAISDSTTGADTQYF
TGTGCCATCAGTGATTCGACGACGGGCGCAGATACGCAGTATTTT
>TRBV4-1|TRBJ1-5|TRBD1|many
CASSQEGGTGGQPQHF
TGCGCCAGCAGCCAAGAGGGGGGGACAGGGGGCCAGCCCCAGCATTTT
>TRBV5-8|TRBJ2-7|.|many
CASSLAGTPPYEQYF
TGTGCCAGCAGCTTGGCCGGGACGCCACCCTACGAGCAGTACTTC
>TRBV9|TRBJ2-1|.|many
CASSGAEEGFNEQFF
TGTGCCAGCAGCGGGGCGGAGGAGGGTTTCAATGAGCAGTTCTTC
>TRBV30|TRBJ1-2|.|many
CAWTRTATNYGYTF
TGTGCCTGGACTAGGACGGCGACTAACTATGGCTACACCTTC
>TRBV18|TRBJ2-5|.|many
CASSPPSGGETQYF
TGTGCCAGCTCGCCCCCCAGCGGCGGGGAGACCCAGTACTTC
>TRBV18|TRBJ2-7|.|many
CASSPRQTSSYEQYF
TGTGCCAGCTCACCACGACAGACCAGCTCCTACGAGCAGTACTTC
>TRBV5-1|TRBJ1-5|.|many
CASRLGSDSNQPQHF
TGCGCCAGCAGATTAGGCTCCGATAGCAATCAGCCCCAGCATTTT
>TRBV9|TRBJ2-1|.|.
CASSAAGYNEQFF
TGTGCCAGCAGCGCTGCGGGTTACAATGAGCAGTTCTTC
>TRBV19|TRBJ2-3|TRBD2|few
CASSAGGMGTQYF
TGTGCCAGTAGTGCGGGAGGTATGGGTACGCAGTATTTT
>TRBV19|TRBJ2-1|TRBD2|.
CASSIVAGDSREQFF
TGTGCCAGTAGTATAGTTGCGGGAGATTCGCGTGAGCAGTTCTTC
>TRBV3-1|TRBJ2-3|TRBD2|many
CASSQAGTSGDTQYF
TGTGCCAGCAGCCAAGCCGGGACTAGCGGAGATACGCAGTATTTT
>TRBV2|TRBJ2-3|TRBD2|many
CASSLAGYTDTQYF
TGTGCCAGTTCCCTAGCGGGATACACAGATACGCAGTATTTT
>TRBV18|TRBJ1-2|.|many
CASSSRESIGYTF
TGTGCCAGCTCTTCCCGGGAGTCCATAGGCTACACCTTC
>TRBV6-1|TRBJ1-2|TRBD1|many
CASSRDRAFGYTF
TGTGCCAGCAGTCGGGACAGGGCCTTCGGCTACACCTTC
>TRBV28|TRBJ2-3|.|many
CASSPGWTFLTDTQYF
TGTGCCAGCAGTCCAGGGTGGACCTTCCTCACAGATACGCAGTATTTT
>TRBV29-1|TRBJ2-7|.|many
CSVEAHRDYEQYF
TGCAGCGTTGAAGCTCACCGGGATTACGAGCAGTACTTC
>TRBV20-1|TRBJ1-1|.|many
CSASLGGVEAFF
TGCAGTGCTAGTTTGGGGGGGGTTGAAGCTTTCTTT
>TRBV20-1|TRBJ2-7|TRBD2|many
CSARLGGSYEQYF
TGCAGTGCTAGATTGGGGGGGTCCTACGAGCAGTACTTC
>TRBV4-1|TRBJ1-1|.|few
CASSRPLILQGTEAFF
TGCGCCAGCAGCCGCCCGTTGATTTTACAGGGAACTGAAGCTTTCTTT
>TRBV20-1|TRBJ1-1|.|many
CSARGRPIANTEAFF
TGCAGTGCTAGAGGTCGACCCATCGCCAACACTGAAGCTTTCTTT
>TRBV30|TRBJ1-1|TRBD1|.
CAWHNRGHIEAFF
TGTGCCTGGCATAATAGGGGGCACATTGAAGCTTTCTTT
>TRBV6-5|TRBJ1-3|TRBD1|.
CASSFTTGRGNTIYF
TGTGCCAGCAGTTTCACGACAGGGAGAGGAAACACCATATATTTT
>TRBV5-4|TRBJ1-5|.|many
CASSLGGQDSNQPQHF
TGTGCCAGCAGCTTGGGAGGACAAGATAGCAATCAGCCCCAGCATTTT
>TRBV11-2|TRBJ2-2|TRBD1|many
CASSFGQGTEELFF
TGTGCCAGCAGCTTCGGACAGGGGACGGAGGAGCTGTTTTTT
>TRBV11-1|TRBJ2-7|.|many
CASSLALGVYEQYF
TGTGCCAGCAGCTTAGCGCTTGGAGTCTACGAGCAGTACTTC
>TRBV28|TRBJ2-7|.|many
CAALGTSSYEQYF
TGTGCCGCCCTTGGGACTTCGAGCTACGAGCAGTACTTC
>TRBV11-2|TRBJ1-2|.|.
CASTRDTVYGYTF
TGTGCCAGCACCCGGGACACAGTCTATGGCTACACCTTC
>TRBV4-3|TRBJ2-7|TRBD1|.
CASSQATGSVYEQYF
TGCGCCAGCAGCCAAGCGACAGGGTCAGTATACGAGCAGTACTTC
>TRBV11-2|TRBJ1-4|.|many
CATRLTGATNEKLFF
TGTGCCACCAGATTGACGGGTGCAACTAATGAAAAACTGTTTTTT
>TRBV10-1|TRBJ2-7|TRBD1|many
CASSDIGQGAYEQYF
TGCGCCAGCAGTGATATTGGACAGGGGGCTTACGAGCAGTACTTC
>TRBV4-1|TRBJ2-7|.|.
CASSPMGETYEQYF
TGCGCCAGCAGCCCGATGGGGGAAACCTACGAGCAGTACTTC
>TRBV19|TRBJ1-2|.|.
CASSMVTVGYGYTF
TGTGCCAGTAGTATGGTCACCGTTGGATATGGCTACACCTTC
>TRBV13|TRBJ2-1|.|many
CASSLEAGYREQFF
TGTGCCAGCAGCTTAGAGGCGGGATACCGTGAGCAGTTCTTC
>TRBV6-2/TRBV6-3|TRBJ2-7|TRBD2|many
CASSPSGGTYEQYF
TGTGCCAGCAGTCCCTCGGGGGGGACCTACGAGCAGTACTTC
>TRBV5-6|TRBJ1-3|.|.
CASNLSSSSGNTIYF
TGTGCCAGCAACTTAAGCTCAAGCTCTGGAAACACCATATATTTT
>TRBV2|TRBJ2-1|.|many
CASILEAEQFF
TGTGCCAGCATCCTCGAGGCGGAGCAGTTCTTC
>TRBV7-9|TRBJ2-7|.|many
CASSLGRSRYEQYF
TGTGCCAGCAGCTTAGGGCGCAGCCGCTACGAGCAGTACTTC